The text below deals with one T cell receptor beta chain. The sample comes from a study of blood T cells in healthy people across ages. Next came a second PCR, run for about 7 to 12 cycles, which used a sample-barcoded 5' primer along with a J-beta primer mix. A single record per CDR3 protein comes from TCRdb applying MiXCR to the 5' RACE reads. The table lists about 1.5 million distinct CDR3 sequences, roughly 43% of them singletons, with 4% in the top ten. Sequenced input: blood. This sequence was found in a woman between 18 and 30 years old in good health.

In nucleotides, the CDR3 is TGTGCCAGCAGTATACAGGTTAGGGGGAATGAGCAGTACTTC. Encoded protein: CASSIQVRGNEQYF. This rearrangement joins TRBV6-2 or TRBV6-3 to TRBJ2-7, with a weak D call TRBD1 (6 bases). The CDR3 sequence is 14 residues long. V shed 5 bases and J shed 7 bases, with 18 bases lying between them. Germline V gene sequence: CDR1 MNHEY, CDR2 SVGEGT.